Described below is a single TCR beta chain sequence and its context. Its antigen is as yet unknown. Germline CDR1 and CDR2: LNHDA and SQIVND (reference sequence). The CDR3 has 14 amino acids. V lost 4 bases and J lost 0, with 9 bases in between. This sample stems from a study of shared clonotypes between healthy human individuals. Whole-study context: Three plates were used per donor for CD4 naive, three for CD4 memory, two for CD8 naive and one for CD8 memory. General study points: For naive CD4 cells, roughly 5.5% of clonotypes were shared across a few donors.

In the CD4+ fraction, cells were divided into CD45RA+ naive and CD45RA-negative memory subsets. Deep was the level at which the assay was run. Some clones are missing from TCRdb's copy, which holds only in-frame ones; the method was immunoSEQ multiplex PCR. The sample contains about 2 million clones, 85% to 95% of which appear only once. The sequence derives from a man younger than 35 in good health. V usage is TRBV19 and J usage is TRBJ1-1; TRBD1 might be the D (6 bases). Specimen: naive CD4+ T cells sorted from blood. Indicated subset: CD45RA+ positively selected. The CDR3 reads CASSTQGLNTEAFF. The CDR3 nucleotides read TGTGCCAGTAGTACTCAGGGGCTGAACACTGAAGCTTTCTTT.